This note documents a single TCR beta chain sequence. Its antigen is as yet unknown. Viral peptide pool expansion of antigen-specific CD4+ T cells preceded sequencing in the ViraFEST assay. Culture proceeded for approximately nine days, and CD4+ T cells were then isolated. A PCR test confirmed that the person had SARS-CoV-2 infection between March and December 2020. The entry originates in a study of vaccination effects on CD4 cells after COVID-19. Across the study: The study obtained samples from two convalescent patients 16 days and one week before vaccination.

Sequencing was performed with immunoSEQ multiplex PCR; in TCRdb, only in-frame clones are kept and a portion is missing. The table records roughly 54,000 clones, around 82% of them present only once. The CDR3 runs 12 residues. Deletions cut 2 bases from V and 4 bases from J, with 6 bases between. The germline gives CDR1 SGHVS, CDR2 FQNEAQ. The sequence was obtained from a human donor who had a prior SARS-CoV-2 infection. The chain employs TRBV7-8 and TRBJ2-7, with D uncertain. The starting material was CD4+ T cells from PBMCs cultured with HIV peptides, obtained before COVID-19 vaccination. The subset was: HIV-1 Nef peptide pool negative control/reference culture. CDR3 sequence (DNA): TGTGCCAGCAGCTTATACGGATACGAGCAGTACTTC. It codes for CASSLYGYEQYF.